The next 23 T cell receptor beta chains were all read from a single sample in a study of blood T cells in healthy people across ages. A sample-barcoded 5' primer and a J-beta primer mix were used in a second PCR of roughly 7 to 11 cycles. TCRdb passed the 5' RACE reads through MiXCR, listing each CDR3 protein once. The sample yields roughly 730,000 distinct CDR3 sequences, just over 55% seen once. Sequenced sample: blood. The origin of the receptors is a man aged 40-55 years in good health.

This chain links TRBV6-6 with TRBJ2-5, with a tentative D call TRBD1 (5 bases). The last part of the DNA fits TRBJ2-7 better; the J call may be wrong. Germline-derived CDR1 and CDR2 are MNHNY and SVGAGI (reference sequence). The CDR3 sequence is 13 residues long. The CDR3 is CASSYSAGNEQYF. CDR3 nucleotide sequence: TGTGCCAGCAGTTATTCCGCAGGGAACGAGCAGTACTTC.

This rearrangement joins TRBV29-1 to TRBJ2-1, with TRBD1 as a possible D gene (5 bases). CDR3 length: 12 amino acids. Trimming took off 7 bases at V and 13 bases at J, with 20 bases between the two ends. Germline assignment: CDR1 SQVTM and CDR2 ANQGSEA. The CDR3 DNA is TGCAGCGGAATGGAACGGTTGGGGCCCCAGTTCTTC. This gives the protein CSGMERLGPQFF.

V and J are TRBV29-1 and TRBJ2-1, with 8 nucleotides matching TRBD2. The germline V gene encodes CDR1 SQVTM and CDR2 ANQGSEA. This CDR3 has 15 amino acids. Losses at the gene ends were 6 bases for V and 10 bases for J; bases not matched to a gene: 17. CDR3 residues: CSVPWPLRGVGEQFF. CDR3 sequence (DNA): TGCAGCGTCCCCTGGCCGTTGCGGGGGGTGGGGGAGCAGTTCTTC.

This clonotype was counted between two and nine times. The chain combines TRBV5-1 with TRBJ2-3, with a weak D call TRBD1 (5 bases). V dropped 0 bases and J dropped 5 bases, with 10 bases sitting between them. CDR1 SGHRS and CDR2 YFSETQ come from the germline V gene. The CDR3 runs to 14 residues. Written as DNA, the CDR3 is TGCGCCAGCAGCTTGGAAGTAAGGGGAGATACGCAGTATTTT. It translates to CASSLEVRGDTQYF.

This chain uses TRBV12-3 or TRBV12-4 with TRBJ2-2; 11 bases are shared with TRBD2. The CDR3 runs 16 residues. V lost 6 bases, J lost 7 bases, and 10 bases stayed unmatched. CDR3 amino acids: CASRKISGRAIGELFF. CDR3 nucleotide sequence: TGTGCCAGCAGAAAGATTAGCGGGAGGGCCATCGGGGAGCTGTTTTTT.

The gene calls are TRBV21-1 and TRBJ1-5. TRBV21-1 is listed as a pseudogene. The CDR3 sequence is 15 residues long. CDR3 loop: CASSNPPDPNQPQHF. In nucleotides, the CDR3 is TGTGCCAGCAGCAATCCACCGGACCCCAATCAGCCCCAGCATTTT.

This clonotype appeared many times. CDR3 loop: CSVIRQSDEKLFF. The CDR3 DNA follows: TGCAGCGTCATAAGACAGTCTGATGAAAAACTGTTTTTT. V gene TRBV29-1 combines with J gene TRBJ1-4, with D perhaps TRBD1 (5 bases). Trimming cost V 6 bases and J 6 bases, with 14 bases left between them. The germline gives CDR1 SQVTM, CDR2 ANQGSEA. This CDR3 contains 13 residues.

The V call is TRBV6-6, the J call TRBJ2-7; possible D gene TRBD2, 5 bases. The V gene lost 5 bases and the J gene lost 9 bases, with 11 bases spanning the gap. The germline V gene has CDR1 MNHNY and CDR2 SVGAGI (reference sequence). The CDR3 loop spans 11 amino acids. CDR3 coding DNA: TGTGCCAGCAGTCCCGAAGGAGGGCAGTACTTC. This encodes CASSPEGGQYF.

With respect to this clonotype: At one end the junction does not follow the germline gene, possibly because of a read error. V gene TRBV19 combines with J gene TRBJ1-6, with 7 positions matching TRBD1. Germline lookup yields CDR1 LNHDA and CDR2 SQIVND (reference sequence). This CDR3 spans 13 amino acids. CDR3 residues: CVSGTEYNSPLHF. For the CDR3, the DNA is TGTGTCAGTGGGACAGAATATAATTCACCCCTCCACTTT.

This clonotype was found once. This chain joins TRBV3-1 and TRBJ2-5, with 7 bases aligning to TRBD2. The CDR3 extends over 15 amino acids. Looked up from germline, CDR1 is LGHDT and CDR2 is YNNKEL (reference sequence). V trimming: 4 bases; J trimming: 5 bases; junction bases outside the gene matches: 10. CDR3 nucleotide sequence: TGTGCCAGCAGCCGGATGCCGGGAGGACGGGAGACCCAGTACTTC. This gives the protein CASSRMPGGRETQYF.

For this clonotype: One end of the junction fails to match germline, which may point to a read error. The rearrangement joins TRBV27 to TRBJ1-2; weak D call: TRBD1 (5 bases). This CDR3 spans 12 amino acids. Germline lookup yields CDR1 MNHEY and CDR2 SMNVEV (reference sequence). In DNA form, the CDR3 reads TGTGCCAGCAGGACAGCTGGCTATGGCTACACTTTC. Protein sequence: CASRTAGYGYTF.

This clonotype was detected only once. The V call is TRBV7-9, the J call TRBJ2-7; D ambiguous. The CDR3 runs to 14 residues. V lost 6 bases and J lost 0, with 12 bases in between. The V gene's germline CDR1 is SEHNR and CDR2 FQNEAQ (reference sequence). The CDR3 DNA sequence: TGTGCCAGCAGGCTCAGAGAAACCTCCTACGAGCAGTACTTC. Its protein is CASRLRETSYEQYF.

The chain's CDR3 is CASSSDSGNYEQYF. The CDR3 bases are TGTGCCAGCTCATCGGACAGCGGGAACTACGAGCAGTACTTC. The rearrangement links TRBV18 to TRBJ2-7; perhaps TRBD2 as D (7 bases). Germline-derived CDR1 and CDR2 are KGHSH and LQKENI. This CDR3 is 14 amino acids long. Trimming cost V 5 bases and J 3 bases, with 14 bases left between them.

This clonotype came up a few times. The chain uses TRBV12-3 or TRBV12-4 and TRBJ1-2; a weak D match, TRBD1 (6 bases). The V end lost 4 bases, the J end lost 3 bases, and 27 bases lay between the germline ends. The CDR3 is 19 amino acids. The CDR3 spells CASSSDLEIPGQLDYGYTF. For the CDR3, the DNA is TGTGCCAGCAGTTCCGACCTAGAAATCCCGGGACAACTTGACTATGGCTACACCTTC.

The rearrangement joins TRBV28 to TRBJ2-4; the D is unclear. The V and J ends lost 7 bases and 15 bases respectively, with 25 bases between them. The CDR3 has 14 amino acids. Germline-derived CDR1 and CDR2 are MDHEN and SYDVKM. The CDR3 region has the DNA TGTGCCAGCACTACAATAGGCTTCACCTACGAGCGGTACTTC. Translated: CASTTIGFTYERYF. The entire variable domain, with the rest obtained from reference TRBV28 and TRBJ2-4, is as follows: DVKVTQSSRYLVKRTGEKVFLECVQDMDHENMFWYRQDPGLGLRLIYFSYDVKMKEKGDIPEGYSVSREKKERFSLILESASTNQTSMYLCASTTIGFTYERYFGAGTRLSVL.

V is TRBV4-2 and J is TRBJ2-3; D gene uncertain. CDR3 length: 15 amino acids. Per germline, CDR1 LGHNA and CDR2 YNFKEQ. V lost 0 bases and J 4 bases, leaving 11 bases between the germline ends. CDR3 sequence (DNA): TGTGCCAGCAGCCAAGAAATTAGCCTGGCAGATACGCAGTATTTT. Its protein product is CASSQEISLADTQYF.

This clonotype was observed a few times. The V call is TRBV5-1, the J call TRBJ2-1; 8 bases are shared with TRBD2. Per the germline V gene, CDR1 is SGHRS and CDR2 is YFSETQ. CDR3 length: 14 residues. Losses at the gene ends were 5 bases for V and 7 bases for J; bases not matched to a gene: 8. CDR3 bases: TGCGCCAGCAGGTTAGCGGGATTGGTAAATGAGCAGTTCTTC. It is translated as CASRLAGLVNEQFF.

The J gene is TRBJ2-7, the V gene TRBV20-1, with D perhaps TRBD2 (5 bases). Germline loops: CDR1 DFQATT, CDR2 SNEGSKA (reference sequence). The CDR3 runs to 14 residues. The V end was cut by 4 bases, the J end by 3 bases, with 16 bases between. The CDR3 region has the DNA TGCAGTGCTACGATCGCCGGACTCGTCTACGAGCAGTACTTC. This sequence encodes CSATIAGLVYEQYF.

The V and J genes are TRBV7-2 and TRBJ2-6; no clear D gene. The CDR3 extends over 16 amino acids. The ends were cut back, 1 base at V and 0 bases at J, with 7 bases in the middle. In germline, CDR1 is SGHTA, CDR2 FQGNSA. For the CDR3, the DNA is TGTGCCAGCAGCTTAGTTTGGCCCTCTGGGGCCAACGTCCTGACTTTC. This codes for CASSLVWPSGANVLTF.

The CDR3 loop is CSVEGDKAGGVNEQYF. Here the CDR3 DNA reads TGCAGCGTTGAAGGGGATAAAGCGGGAGGGGTTAACGAGCAGTACTTC. The genes are TRBV29-1 and TRBJ2-7; 10 nucleotides match TRBD2. Per germline, CDR1 SQVTM and CDR2 ANQGSEA. This CDR3 comprises 16 residues. Unmatched junction bases numbered 11, after V lost 1 base and J lost 5 bases.

The chain recombines TRBV5-1 with TRBJ2-1, with D uncertain. The CDR3 totals 13 residues. The germline V gene encodes CDR1 SGHRS and CDR2 YFSETQ. V shed 5 bases and J shed 7 bases, with 13 bases lying between them. DNA of the CDR3: TGCGCCAGCAGGGGCAGCGTGGGGAATGAGCAGTTCTTC. Its translation: CASRGSVGNEQFF.

The chain carries TRBV20-1 and TRBJ1-1; 7 bases fit TRBD1. Germline V CDR1 and CDR2: DFQATT, SNEGSKA (reference sequence). This CDR3 has 14 residues. Trimming cost V 5 bases and J 1 base; bases outside gene matches: 7. CDR3 sequence: CSAAQGGANTEAFF. The CDR3 DNA sequence: TGCAGTGCTGCCCAAGGGGGCGCGAACACTGAAGCTTTCTTT.

The chain joins TRBV4-2 to TRBJ2-7; 7 positions agree with TRBD1. The junction had 8 bases not matched to a gene; V was cut back by 0 bases and J by 0 bases. Germline V gene lookup returns CDR1 LGHNA and CDR2 YNFKEQ. There are 17 residues in the CDR3. The CDR3 DNA follows: TGTGCCAGCAGCCAAGAGAGTCTGACAGGGATCTCCTACGAGCAGTACTTC. Translated, it gives CASSQESLTGISYEQYF.